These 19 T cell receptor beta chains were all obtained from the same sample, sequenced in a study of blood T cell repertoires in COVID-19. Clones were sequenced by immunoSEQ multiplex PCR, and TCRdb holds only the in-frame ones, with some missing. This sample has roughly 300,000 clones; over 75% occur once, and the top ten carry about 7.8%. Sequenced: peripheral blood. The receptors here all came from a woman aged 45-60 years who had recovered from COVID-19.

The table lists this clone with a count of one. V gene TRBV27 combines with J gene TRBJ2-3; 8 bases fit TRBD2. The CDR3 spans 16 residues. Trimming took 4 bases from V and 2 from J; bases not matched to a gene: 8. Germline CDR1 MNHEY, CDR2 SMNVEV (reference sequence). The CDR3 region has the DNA TGTGCCAGCAGTTCCCCAGCGGGGGCCGCCACAGATACGCAGTATTTT. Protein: CASSSPAGAATDTQYF.

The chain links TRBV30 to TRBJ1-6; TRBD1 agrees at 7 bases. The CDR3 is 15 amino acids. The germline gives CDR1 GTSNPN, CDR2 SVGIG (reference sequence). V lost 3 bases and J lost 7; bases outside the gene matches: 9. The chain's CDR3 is CAWSRDSGGNSPLHF. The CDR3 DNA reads TGTGCCTGGAGCAGAGATTCAGGGGGGAATTCACCCCTCCACTTT.

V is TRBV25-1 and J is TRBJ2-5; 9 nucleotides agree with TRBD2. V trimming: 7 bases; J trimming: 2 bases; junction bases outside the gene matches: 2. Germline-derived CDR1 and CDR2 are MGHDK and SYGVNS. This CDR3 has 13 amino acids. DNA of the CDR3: TGTGCCAGCACTCTAGCGGGACAAGAGACCCAGTACTTC. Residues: CASTLAGQETQYF.

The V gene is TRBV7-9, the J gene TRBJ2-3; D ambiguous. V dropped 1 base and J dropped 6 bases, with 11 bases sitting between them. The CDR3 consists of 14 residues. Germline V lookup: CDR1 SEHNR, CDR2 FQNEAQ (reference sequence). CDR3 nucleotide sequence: TGTGCCAGCAGCTTAGAGACTGGGTGGGATACGCAGTATTTT. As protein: CASSLETGWDTQYF.

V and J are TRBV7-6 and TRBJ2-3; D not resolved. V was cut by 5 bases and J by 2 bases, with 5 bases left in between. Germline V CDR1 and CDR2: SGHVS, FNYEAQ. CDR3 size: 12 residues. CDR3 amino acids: CASSPYTDTQYF. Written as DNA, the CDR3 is TGTGCCAGCAGCCCTTACACAGATACGCAGTATTTT.

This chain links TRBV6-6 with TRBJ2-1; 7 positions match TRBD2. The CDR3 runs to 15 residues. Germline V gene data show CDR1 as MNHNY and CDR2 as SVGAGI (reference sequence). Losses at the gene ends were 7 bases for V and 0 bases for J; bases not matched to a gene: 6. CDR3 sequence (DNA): TGTGCCAGCAAGGAGGGCGGGAGCTCCTACAATGAGCAGTTCTTC. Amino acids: CASKEGGSSYNEQFF.

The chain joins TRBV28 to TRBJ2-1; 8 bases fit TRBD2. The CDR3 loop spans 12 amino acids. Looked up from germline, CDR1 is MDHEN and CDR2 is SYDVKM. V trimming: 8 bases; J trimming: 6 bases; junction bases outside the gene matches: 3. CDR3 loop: CASGLASNEQFF. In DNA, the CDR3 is TGTGCCAGCGGACTAGCAAGCAATGAGCAGTTCTTC.

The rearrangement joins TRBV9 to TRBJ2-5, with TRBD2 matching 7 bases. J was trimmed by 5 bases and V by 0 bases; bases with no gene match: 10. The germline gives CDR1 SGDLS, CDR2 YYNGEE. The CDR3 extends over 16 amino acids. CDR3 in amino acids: CASSVDFGRSIETQYF. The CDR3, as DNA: TGTGCCAGCAGCGTAGATTTCGGGAGGAGTATTGAGACCCAGTACTTC.

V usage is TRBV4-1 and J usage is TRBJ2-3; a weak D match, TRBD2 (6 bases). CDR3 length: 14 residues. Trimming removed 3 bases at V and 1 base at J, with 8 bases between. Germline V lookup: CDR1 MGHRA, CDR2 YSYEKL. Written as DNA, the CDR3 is TGCGCCAGCAGCCAGGCTAGCGGCACAGATACGCAGTATTTT. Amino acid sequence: CASSQASGTDTQYF.

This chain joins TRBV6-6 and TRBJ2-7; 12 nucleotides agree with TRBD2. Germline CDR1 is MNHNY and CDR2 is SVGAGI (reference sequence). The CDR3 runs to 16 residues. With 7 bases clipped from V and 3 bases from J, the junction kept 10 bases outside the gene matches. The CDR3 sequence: CASKNLAGGSDYEQYF. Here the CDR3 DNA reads TGTGCCAGCAAAAACCTAGCGGGAGGGTCGGACTACGAGCAGTACTTC.

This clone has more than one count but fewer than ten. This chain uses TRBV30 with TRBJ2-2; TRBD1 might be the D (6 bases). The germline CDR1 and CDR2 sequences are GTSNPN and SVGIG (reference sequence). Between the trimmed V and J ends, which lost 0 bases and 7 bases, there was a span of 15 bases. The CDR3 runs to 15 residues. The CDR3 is CAWSVQPGVVGELFF. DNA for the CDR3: TGTGCCTGGAGTGTACAGCCAGGGGTTGTCGGGGAGCTGTTTTTT.

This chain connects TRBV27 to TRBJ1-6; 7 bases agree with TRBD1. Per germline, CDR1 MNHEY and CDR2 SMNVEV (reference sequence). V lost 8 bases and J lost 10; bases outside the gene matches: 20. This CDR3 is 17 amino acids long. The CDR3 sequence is CASARGDRDRYPSPLHF. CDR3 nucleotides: TGTGCCAGCGCTAGGGGGGATCGGGACAGATACCCATCACCCCTCCACTTT.

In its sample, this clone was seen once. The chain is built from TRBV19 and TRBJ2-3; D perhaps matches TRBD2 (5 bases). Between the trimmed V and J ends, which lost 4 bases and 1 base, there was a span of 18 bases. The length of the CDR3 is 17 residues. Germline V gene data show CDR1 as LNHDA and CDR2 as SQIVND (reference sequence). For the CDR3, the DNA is TGTGCCAGTAGTAACGGGATGTTCCTCACGGGCACAGATACGCAGTATTTT. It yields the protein CASSNGMFLTGTDTQYF.

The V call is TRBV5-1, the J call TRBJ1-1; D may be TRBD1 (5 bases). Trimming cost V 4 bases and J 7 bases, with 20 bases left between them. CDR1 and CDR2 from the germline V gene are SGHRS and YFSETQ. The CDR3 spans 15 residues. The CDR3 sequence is CASSLSLGRGYEAFF. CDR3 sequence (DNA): TGCGCCAGCAGCCTCTCTCTGGGGCGTGGATATGAAGCTTTCTTT.

The CDR3: CASSEGMGSYGYTF. As DNA, the CDR3 is TGTGCCAGCAGCGAGGGGATGGGTAGCTATGGCTACACCTTC. The genes are TRBV9 and TRBJ1-2; weak D call: TRBD1 (5 bases). Deletions cut 3 bases from V and 4 bases from J, with 13 bases between. Germline V gene sequence: CDR1 SGDLS, CDR2 YYNGEE. This CDR3 region has 14 residues.

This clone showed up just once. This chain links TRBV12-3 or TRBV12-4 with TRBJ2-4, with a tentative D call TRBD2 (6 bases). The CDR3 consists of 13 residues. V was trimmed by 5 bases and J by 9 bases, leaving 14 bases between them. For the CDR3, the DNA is TGTGCCAGCAGTCCGACTAGATCCGGCATTCAGTACTTC. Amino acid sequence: CASSPTRSGIQYF.

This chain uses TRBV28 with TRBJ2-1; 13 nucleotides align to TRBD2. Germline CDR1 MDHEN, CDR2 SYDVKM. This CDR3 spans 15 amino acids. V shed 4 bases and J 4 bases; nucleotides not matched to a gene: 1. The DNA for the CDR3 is TGTGCCAGCAGTTGGACTAGCGGGGGATACAATGAGCAGTTCTTC. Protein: CASSWTSGGYNEQFF.

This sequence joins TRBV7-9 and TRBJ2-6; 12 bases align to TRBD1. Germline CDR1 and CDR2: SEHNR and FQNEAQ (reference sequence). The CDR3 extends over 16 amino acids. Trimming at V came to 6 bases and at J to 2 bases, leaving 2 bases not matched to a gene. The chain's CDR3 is CASRGTGGTGANVLTF. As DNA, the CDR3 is TGTGCCAGCAGGGGGACAGGGGGCACTGGGGCCAACGTCCTGACTTTC. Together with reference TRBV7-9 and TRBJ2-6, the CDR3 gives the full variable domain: DTGVSQNPRHKITKRGQNVTFRCDPISEHNRLYWYRQTLGQGPEFLTYFQNEAQLEKSRLLSDRFSAERPKGSFSTLEIQRTEQGDSAMYLCASRGTGGTGANVLTFGAGSRLTVL.

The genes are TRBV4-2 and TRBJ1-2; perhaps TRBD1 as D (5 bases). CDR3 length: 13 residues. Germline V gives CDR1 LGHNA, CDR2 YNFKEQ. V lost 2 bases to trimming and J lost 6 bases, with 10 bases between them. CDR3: CASSQTDKDGYTF. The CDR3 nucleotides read TGTGCCAGCAGCCAAACGGACAAGGATGGCTACACCTTC.